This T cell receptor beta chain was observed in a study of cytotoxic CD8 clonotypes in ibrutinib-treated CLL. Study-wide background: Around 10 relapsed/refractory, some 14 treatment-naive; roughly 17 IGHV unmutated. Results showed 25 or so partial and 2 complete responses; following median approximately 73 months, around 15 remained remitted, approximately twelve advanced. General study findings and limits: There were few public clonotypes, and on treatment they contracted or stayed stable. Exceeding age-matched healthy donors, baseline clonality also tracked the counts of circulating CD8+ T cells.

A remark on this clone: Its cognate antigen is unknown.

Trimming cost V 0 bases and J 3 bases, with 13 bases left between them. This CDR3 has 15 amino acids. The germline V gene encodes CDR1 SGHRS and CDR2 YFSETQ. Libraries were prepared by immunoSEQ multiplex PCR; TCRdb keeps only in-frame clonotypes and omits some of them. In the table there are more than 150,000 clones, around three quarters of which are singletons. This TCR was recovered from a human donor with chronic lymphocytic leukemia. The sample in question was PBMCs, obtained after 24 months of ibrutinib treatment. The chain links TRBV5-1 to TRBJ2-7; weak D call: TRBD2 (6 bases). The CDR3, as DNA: TGCGCCAGCAGCTTGGTAGAGGGAGGCAGCTACGAGCAGTACTTC. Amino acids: CASSLVEGGSYEQYF.